Following are 12 T cell receptor beta chains from one sample sequenced in a study of immune heterogeneity within non-small cell lung tumors. The TCR beta CDR3 region underwent multiplex PCR amplification with 32 V and 13 J primers. TCRdb re-analysed the multiplex PCR reads in MiXCR, keeping a single row per CDR3 protein. Found here are around 12,000 distinct CDR3 sequences, around 30% of them singletons; the top ten hold under 25%. Template material for each sample was approximately 0.65 ug of bulk tumor genomic DNA. Surgery yielded several widely spaced biopsies per primary tumor. Before undergoing curative surgery, patients had newly diagnosed non-small cell lung cancer that was untreated. The specimen sequenced was lung tumor tissue. The receptors were gathered from a woman aged 45 to 65 with non-small cell lung cancer.

The rearrangement joins TRBV11-2 to TRBJ2-2; 7 positions match TRBD1. The CDR3 spans 18 residues. Germline V lookup: CDR1 SGHAT, CDR2 FQNNGV. Trimming removed 3 bases from V and 4 bases from J; junction bases left unmatched: 14. The CDR3 sequence is CASSFKGGLLRTTGELFF. CDR3 DNA sequence: TGTGCCAGCAGCTTTAAAGGGGGCCTCCTCCGAACCACCGGGGAGCTGTTTTTT.

This clonotype was observed many times. The gene calls are TRBV2 and TRBJ2-2; D is unclear. The CDR3 spans 13 residues. The V gene lost 7 bases and the J gene lost 2 bases, with 8 bases spanning the gap. Germline-derived CDR1 and CDR2 are SNHLY and FYNNEI. The CDR3 is CASTPVNTGELFF. The CDR3 DNA reads as TGTGCCAGCACCCCGGTTAACACCGGGGAGCTGTTTTTT.

With regard to this clonotype: The junction departs from germline at one end; a sequencing error may be responsible. The chain recombines TRBV28 with TRBJ1-2, with D possibly TRBD1 on 5 matching bases. The CDR3 length is 16 residues. Germline V gene data show CDR1 as MDHEN and CDR2 as SYDVKM. CDR3 amino acids: CDSSGTSAALGYGYTF. CDR3 coding DNA: TGTGACAGCAGTGGGACTTCCGCCGCTCTAGGGTATGGCTACACCTTC.

The genes are TRBV30 and TRBJ2-3; D gene unclear. The CDR3 has 15 residues. V lost 5 bases, J lost 1 base, and 16 bases lay in between. Germline CDR1 and CDR2: GTSNPN and SVGIG (reference sequence). CDR3 in amino acids: CAWRLSGSGTDTQYF. The CDR3 nucleotides read TGTGCCTGGCGCCTCTCGGGCAGTGGCACAGATACGCAGTATTTT.

The genes are TRBV29-1 and TRBJ2-6; D remains unclear. CDR3 length: 13 residues. Germline loops: CDR1 SQVTM, CDR2 ANQGSEA. Trimming stripped 4 bases from V and 0 bases from J, with 4 bases between. CDR3 in amino acids: CSVVVSGANVLTF. The CDR3, as DNA: TGCAGCGTTGTCGTCTCTGGGGCCAACGTCCTGACTTTC. Together with reference TRBV29-1 and TRBJ2-6, the CDR3 gives the full variable domain: SAVISQKPSRDICQRGTSLTIQCQVDSQVTMMFWYRQQPGQSLTLIATANQGSEATYESGFVIDKFPISRPNLTFSTLTVSNMSPEDSSIYLCSVVVSGANVLTFGAGSRLTVL.

Turning to this clonotype: A read error may explain this, as a much larger clone is one base away. The rearrangement links TRBV6-2 or TRBV6-3 to TRBJ2-7; 7 bases match TRBD1. Looked up from germline, CDR1 is MNHEY and CDR2 is SVGEGT. V dropped 7 bases and J dropped 0; count of bases not matched to a gene: 12. The CDR3 contains 16 residues. The CDR3 protein is CASTGRGQPGSYEQYF. Here the CDR3 DNA reads TGTGCCAGCACCGGAAGGGGGCAGCCAGGCTCCTACGAGCAGTACTTC.

This clonotype was counted at least ten times. The chain carries TRBV12-3 or TRBV12-4 and TRBJ2-3, with unresolved D. Trimming left V 5 bases short and J 0 bases short, with 6 bases between. The CDR3 has 13 residues. CDR3 DNA: TGTGCCAGCAGTCTAGGTAGCACAGATACGCAGTATTTT. This codes for CASSLGSTDTQYF.

In this sample, this clonotype turned up many times. This chain connects TRBV9 to TRBJ1-2; D is unclear. The CDR3 runs 12 residues. Trimming pared 0 bases from V and 4 bases from J, leaving 4 bases between. CDR1 and CDR2 (germline): SGDLS, YYNGEE. Here the CDR3 DNA reads TGTGCCAGCAGCGTAGGTTTCTATGGCTACACCTTC. This translates into CASSVGFYGYTF. The variable domain in full, completed from reference TRBV9 and TRBJ1-2, reads DSGVTQTPKHLITATGQRVTLRCSPRSGDLSVYWYQQSLDQGLQFLIQYYNGEERAKGNILERFSAQQFPDLHSELNLSSLELGDSALYFCASSVGFYGYTFGSGTRLTVV.

This clonotype has ten or more counts. The chain has TRBV20-1 and TRBJ1-2; no clear D gene. This CDR3 has 14 amino acids. The V end was cut by 6 bases, the J end by 0 bases, with 14 bases between. CDR1 and CDR2 (germline): DFQATT, SNEGSKA (reference sequence). The CDR3 DNA is TGCAGTGCCACGTCGCCGCGAACTAACTATGGCTACACCTTC. Encoded protein: CSATSPRTNYGYTF.

This clonotype was detected many times. V is TRBV12-3 or TRBV12-4 and J is TRBJ1-2, with D hard to call. The CDR3 runs to 11 residues. V was trimmed by 3 bases and J by 5 bases, leaving 4 bases between them. The CDR3 nucleotides are TGTGCCAGCAGTTTGGGTTATGGCTACACCTTC. Translated, it gives CASSLGYGYTF.

This clonotype ranks as large. The rearrangement joins TRBV9 to TRBJ1-6, with 7 bases identical to TRBD1. Germline trimming cut 7 bases from V and 7 bases from J; bases unmatched to any gene: 5. From germline, CDR1 is SGDLS and CDR2 YYNGEE. The CDR3 is made up of 13 amino acids. CDR3 in amino acids: CASQAGGNSPLHF. The CDR3 nucleotides are TGTGCCAGCCAGGCAGGGGGGAATTCACCCCTCCACTTT. Based on the CDR3 plus reference TRBV9 and TRBJ1-6, the full variable domain is DSGVTQTPKHLITATGQRVTLRCSPRSGDLSVYWYQQSLDQGLQFLIQYYNGEERAKGNILERFSAQQFPDLHSELNLSSLELGDSALYFCASQAGGNSPLHFGNGTRLTVT.

This clonotype showed up many times. The CDR3 DNA sequence: TGTGCCAGCAGCCAAGGCGGCGAGGCGCAGTATTTT. Its translation: CASSQGGEAQYF. The chain joins TRBV3-1 to TRBJ2-3; D not certain. The CDR3 is made up of 12 amino acids. Deletions cut 1 base from V and 10 bases from J, with 9 bases between. CDR1 and CDR2 (germline): LGHDT, YNNKEL (reference sequence).